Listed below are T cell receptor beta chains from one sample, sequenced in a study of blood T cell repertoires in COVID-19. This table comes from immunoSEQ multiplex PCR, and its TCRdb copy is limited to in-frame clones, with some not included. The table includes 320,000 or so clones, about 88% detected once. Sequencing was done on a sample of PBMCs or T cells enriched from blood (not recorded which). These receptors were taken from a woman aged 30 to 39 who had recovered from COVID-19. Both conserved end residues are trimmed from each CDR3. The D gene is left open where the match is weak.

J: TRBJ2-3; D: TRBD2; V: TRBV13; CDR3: ASSLAGGGDTQY
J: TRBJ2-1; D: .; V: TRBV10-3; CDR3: AISESGGGAQREQF
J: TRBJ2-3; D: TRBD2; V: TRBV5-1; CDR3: ASSFPGTTDAQDTQY
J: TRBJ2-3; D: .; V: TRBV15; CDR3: ATISRSEGTDTQY
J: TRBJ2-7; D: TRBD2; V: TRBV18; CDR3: ASSPGSGGPYEQY
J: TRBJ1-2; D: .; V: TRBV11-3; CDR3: ASSEVGGGISGYT
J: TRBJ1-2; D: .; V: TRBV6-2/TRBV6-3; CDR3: ASSYQGPPNYGYT
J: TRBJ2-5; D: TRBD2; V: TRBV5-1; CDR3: ASSLWGGQETQY
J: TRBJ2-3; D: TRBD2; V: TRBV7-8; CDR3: ASSLVTSGSTDTQY
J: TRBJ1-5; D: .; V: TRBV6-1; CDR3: ASSEYILNQPQH
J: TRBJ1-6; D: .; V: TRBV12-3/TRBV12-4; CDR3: ASTRDIGSPLH
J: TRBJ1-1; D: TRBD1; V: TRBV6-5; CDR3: ASSIQGAYTEAF
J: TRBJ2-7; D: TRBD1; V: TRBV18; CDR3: ASSPGTVTYEQY
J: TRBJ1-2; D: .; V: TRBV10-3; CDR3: AISESTDPPSYT
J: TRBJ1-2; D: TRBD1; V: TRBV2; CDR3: ATSRGQGAFGYT
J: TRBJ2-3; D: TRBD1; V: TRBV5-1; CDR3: ASSLGGQVDTQY
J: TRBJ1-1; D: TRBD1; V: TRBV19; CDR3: ASSEAGGYTEAF
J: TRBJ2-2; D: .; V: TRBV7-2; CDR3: ASSLQANTGELF
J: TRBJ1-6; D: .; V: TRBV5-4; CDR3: ASSFAPGNSPLH
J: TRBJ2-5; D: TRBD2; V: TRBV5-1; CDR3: ASSLGLAGGSGQTQY
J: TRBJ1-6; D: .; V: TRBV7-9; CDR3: ASSLTGRVSYNSPLH
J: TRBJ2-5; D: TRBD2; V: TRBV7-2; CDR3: ASSPFRGGGETQY
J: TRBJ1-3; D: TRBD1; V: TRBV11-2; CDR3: ASSASRGLGNTIY
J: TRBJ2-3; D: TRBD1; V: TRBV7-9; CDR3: ASSSRVAGQGSDTQY
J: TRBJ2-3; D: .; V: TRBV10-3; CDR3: AISGRTGFRADTQY
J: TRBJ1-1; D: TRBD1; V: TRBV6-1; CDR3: ASSELAGGSEAF
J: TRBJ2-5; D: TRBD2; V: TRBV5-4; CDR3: ASSHFLAGGKETQY
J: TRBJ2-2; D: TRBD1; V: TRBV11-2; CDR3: ASRDQGAGTGELF
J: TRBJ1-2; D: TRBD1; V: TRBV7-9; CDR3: ASSLQGASNYGYT
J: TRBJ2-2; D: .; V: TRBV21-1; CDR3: ASSKWVAGDSNTGELF